This TCR beta chain was recorded in a study of blood T cell repertoires in COVID-19 (dated by TCRdb to 2019 to 2021). Notes on the research overall: Collaborator samples came from the United States, Italy and Spain and covered acute and convalescent phases of COVID-19. The dataset comprised deeply sampled blood TCRbeta repertoires from subjects exposed to, actively infected with, or recovered from COVID-19. The material from the prospective study consisted of cDNA or gDNA derived from T cells, B-cell-depleted T cells, or PBMCs. Samples came from the ongoing ImmuneRACE study (first 160 participants) plus 1,254 subjects from 6 global collaborators. Where available, HLA class I and class II types were obtained from metadata supplied by the sample provider rather than from assay-based typing. Sample metadata almost always included a de-identified subject ID, COVID-19 status, age in years and sex. A freely available public database, intended as a resource for researchers studying the immune response to SARS-CoV-2, is where the repertoires were released. Broad study findings and their caveats: Clinical and demographic metadata were provided uncurated, with the amount varying by source and participant.

Participants in the prospective study were enrolled through a virtual design, were aged roughly 18 to 100 years, and lived in some 24 United States geographic areas. Cohort assignment in the prospective study relied on participant-reported clinical history from a screening survey and a study questionnaire. In the prospective study, mobile phlebotomists collected whole blood, serum and a nasopharyngeal or oropharyngeal swab from each participant. Participants in the prospective study had the option to provide additional blood draws and questionnaires over a roughly 2-month period. Before DNA extraction, prospective study blood samples were shipped either frozen or at room temperature. The immunoSEQ Assay, a bias-controlled multiplex PCR, was used to amplify TCRbeta CDR3 regions from genomic DNA. On the authors' methods: The number of nucleated cells in each sample was estimated by amplification of reference gene primers within the assay. Sequence reads were collapsed and filtered to measure the absolute abundance of every unique TCRbeta CDR3 rearrangement. For each sample, productive Simpson clonality was calculated as the square root of Simpson's diversity index over productive rearrangements. TCRdb mirrors the immuneACCESS table, restricted to in-frame sequences. Some clones are absent from its copies; in checked studies, under half trace to an unresolved V gene, and the reason for the others is unknown. V, J and clone size were drawn from that table, and D and trimming were deduced from the DNA. The sample data list some 290,000 clones, and approximately 90% of these were observed just once. Roughly 2% of the sample lies in the top ten.

A remark on this clone: Its antigen is currently not known. There are no base qualities to consult, and no much larger clone falls within one base.

For CDR1 and CDR2, the germline V gene (reference sequence) lists GTSNPN and SVGIG. V has 0 bases trimmed and J has 2 bases trimmed; junction bases matching no gene number 7. From its cysteine to its phenylalanine, the CDR3 spans 17 amino acids. The kept DNA is CDR3 alone, 51 bases in frame from the first base. Sequencing used PBMCs or T cells enriched from blood (not recorded which). The chain employs TRBV30 and TRBJ1-6, with TRBD1 identical over 7 junction bases. The clonotype comes from a woman aged 40 to 50 with acute COVID-19. The CDR3 is CAWSVRGRGAYNSPLHF. The sequenced DNA: TGTGCCTGGAGTGTACGCGGCAGGGGGGCCTATAATTCACCCCTCCACTTT. With all but the CDR3 taken from the reference TRBV30 and TRBJ1-6 genes, the full variable domain is: SQTIHQWPATLVQPVGSPLSLECTVEGTSNPNLYWYRQAAGRGLQLLFYSVGIGQISSEVPQNLSASRPQDRQFILSSKKLLLSDSGFYLCAWSVRGRGAYNSPLHFGNGTRLTVT.